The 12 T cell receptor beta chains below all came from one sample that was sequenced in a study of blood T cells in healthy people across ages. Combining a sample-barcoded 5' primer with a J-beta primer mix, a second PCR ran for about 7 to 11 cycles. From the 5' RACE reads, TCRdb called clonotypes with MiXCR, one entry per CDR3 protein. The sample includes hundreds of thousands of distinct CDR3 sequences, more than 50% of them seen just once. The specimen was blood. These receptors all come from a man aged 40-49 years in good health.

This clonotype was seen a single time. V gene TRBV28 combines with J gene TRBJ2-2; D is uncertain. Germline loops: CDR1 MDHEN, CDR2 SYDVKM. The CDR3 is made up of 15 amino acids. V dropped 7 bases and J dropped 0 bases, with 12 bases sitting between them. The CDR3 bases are TGTGCCAGCAACGGGCCAGGACCGAACACCGGGGAGCTGTTTTTT. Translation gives CASNGPGPNTGELFF.

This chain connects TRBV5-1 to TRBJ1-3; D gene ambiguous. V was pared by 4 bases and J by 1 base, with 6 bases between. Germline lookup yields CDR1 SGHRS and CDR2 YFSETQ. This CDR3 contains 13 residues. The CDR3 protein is CASSEQSGNTIYF. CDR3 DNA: TGCGCCAGCAGCGAGCAGTCTGGAAACACCATATATTTT.

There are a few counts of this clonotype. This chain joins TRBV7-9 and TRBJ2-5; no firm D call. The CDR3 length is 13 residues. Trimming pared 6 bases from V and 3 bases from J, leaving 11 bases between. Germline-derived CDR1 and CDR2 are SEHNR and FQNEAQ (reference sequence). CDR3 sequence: CASRSSGEETQYF. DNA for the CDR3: TGTGCCAGCAGGTCCTCAGGAGAAGAGACCCAGTACTTC.

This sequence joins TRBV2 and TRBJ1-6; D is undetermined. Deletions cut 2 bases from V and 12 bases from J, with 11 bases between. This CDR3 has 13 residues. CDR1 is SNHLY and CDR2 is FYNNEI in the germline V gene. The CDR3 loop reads CASSETRLEPLHF. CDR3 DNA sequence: TGTGCCAGCAGTGAAACCCGGTTAGAACCCCTCCACTTT.

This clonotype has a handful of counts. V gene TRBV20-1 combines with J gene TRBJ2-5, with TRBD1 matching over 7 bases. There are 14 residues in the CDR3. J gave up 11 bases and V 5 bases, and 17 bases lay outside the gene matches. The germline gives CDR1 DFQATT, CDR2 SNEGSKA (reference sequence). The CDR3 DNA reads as TGCAGTGCTCGCCCACCGGGACAGCCGAAGGAGCAGTACTTC. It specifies CSARPPGQPKEQYF.

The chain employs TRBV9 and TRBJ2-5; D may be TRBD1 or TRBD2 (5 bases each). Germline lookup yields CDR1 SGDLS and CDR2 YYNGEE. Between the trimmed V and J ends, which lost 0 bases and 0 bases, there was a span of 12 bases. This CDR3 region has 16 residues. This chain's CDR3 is CASSVGGATYQETQYF. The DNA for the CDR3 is TGTGCCAGCAGCGTAGGAGGGGCGACGTACCAAGAGACCCAGTACTTC. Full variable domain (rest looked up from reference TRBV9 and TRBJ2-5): DSGVTQTPKHLITATGQRVTLRCSPRSGDLSVYWYQQSLDQGLQFLIQYYNGEERAKGNILERFSAQQFPDLHSELNLSSLELGDSALYFCASSVGGATYQETQYFGPGTRLLVL.

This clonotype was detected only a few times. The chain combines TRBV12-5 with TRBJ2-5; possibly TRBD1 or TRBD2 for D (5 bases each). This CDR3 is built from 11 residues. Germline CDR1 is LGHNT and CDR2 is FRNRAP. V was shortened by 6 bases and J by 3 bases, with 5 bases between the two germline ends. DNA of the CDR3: TGTGCTAGTGGGGGGGAAGAGACCCAGTACTTC. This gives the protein CASGGEETQYF.

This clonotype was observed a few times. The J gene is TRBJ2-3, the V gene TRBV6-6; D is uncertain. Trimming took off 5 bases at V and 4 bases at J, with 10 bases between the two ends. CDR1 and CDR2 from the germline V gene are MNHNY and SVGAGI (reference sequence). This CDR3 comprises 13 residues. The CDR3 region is CASSHPGSDTQYF. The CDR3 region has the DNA TGTGCCAGCAGTCACCCGGGTTCAGATACGCAGTATTTT.

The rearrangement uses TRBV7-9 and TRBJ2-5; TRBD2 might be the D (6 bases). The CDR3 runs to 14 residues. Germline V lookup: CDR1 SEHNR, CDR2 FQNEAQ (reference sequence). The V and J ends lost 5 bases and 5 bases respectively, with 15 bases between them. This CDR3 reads CASSIPGRGETQYF. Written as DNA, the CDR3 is TGTGCCAGCAGCATTCCGGGCCGGGGGGAGACCCAGTACTTC.

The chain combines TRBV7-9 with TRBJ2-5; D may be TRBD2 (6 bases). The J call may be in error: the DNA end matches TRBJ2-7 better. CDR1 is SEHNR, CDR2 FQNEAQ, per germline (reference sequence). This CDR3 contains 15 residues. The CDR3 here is CASSLPAAGTYEQYF. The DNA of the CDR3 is TGTGCCAGCAGCTTACCAGCGGCGGGGACCTACGAGCAGTACTTC.

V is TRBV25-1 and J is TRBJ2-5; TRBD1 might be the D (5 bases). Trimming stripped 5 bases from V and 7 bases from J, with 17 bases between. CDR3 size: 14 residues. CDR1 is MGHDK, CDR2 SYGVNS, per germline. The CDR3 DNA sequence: TGTGCCAGCAGTCCGCGTGGACACGGTAGGACCCAGTACTTC. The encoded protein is CASSPRGHGRTQYF.

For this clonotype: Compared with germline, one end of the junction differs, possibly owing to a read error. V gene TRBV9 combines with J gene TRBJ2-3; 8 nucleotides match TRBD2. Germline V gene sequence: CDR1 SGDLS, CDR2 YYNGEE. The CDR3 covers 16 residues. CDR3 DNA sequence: TGTGCCAACAGCGTAGTTAGCGGGGCAAGCACAGATACGCAGTATTTT. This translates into CANSVVSGASTDTQYF.